One and the same sample provided the 28 T cell receptor beta chains below, sequenced in a study of shared clonotypes between healthy human individuals. Method: immunoSEQ multiplex PCR; TCRdb's copy keeps in-frame clones and lacks some. The sample shows about half a million clones, about 72% of them seen only once. The sample consisted of PBMCs. The origin of the receptors is a woman in her thirties or forties in good health. Some clones in this sample may be carry-over from other donors' samples.

This clone appeared a few times. V and J are TRBV28 and TRBJ1-1; the match to TRBD1 covers 7 bases. Germline CDR1 reads MDHEN; CDR2 reads SYDVKM. Losses at the gene ends were 5 bases for V and 1 base for J; bases not matched to a gene: 7. This CDR3 is 15 amino acids long. This CDR3 reads CASSKGGSGNTEAFF. The CDR3 nucleotides are TGTGCCAGCAGTAAAGGGGGCTCCGGGAACACTGAAGCTTTCTTT.

This chain's CDR3 is CASSPPLASSGELFF. CDR3 in DNA: TGTGCCAGCTCACCGCCTCTCGCTTCATCTGGGGAGCTGTTTTTT. The rearrangement links TRBV18 to TRBJ2-2; D is ambiguous. The CDR3 consists of 15 residues. CDR1 and CDR2 (germline): KGHSH, LQKENI. With 3 bases removed from V and 8 bases from J, the gap between germline ends came to 16 bases.

This clone has only a few counts. The chain uses TRBV10-2 and TRBJ2-7, with D tentatively TRBD2 (6 bases). The germline gives CDR1 WSHSY, CDR2 SAAADI. This CDR3 contains 16 residues. V lost 0 bases, J lost 2 bases, and 14 bases lay in between. CDR3: CASSESVREMPYEQYF. The CDR3 coding sequence is TGCGCCAGCAGTGAGTCGGTGCGGGAAATGCCCTACGAGCAGTACTTC.

This clone occurred a few times. The chain joins TRBV14 to TRBJ1-1, with D possibly being TRBD1 (6 bases). This CDR3 is built from 15 residues. CDR1 is SGHDN and CDR2 is FVKESK in the germline V gene. Trimming stripped 4 bases from V and 4 bases from J, with 16 bases between. This CDR3 reads CASSPARGSLTEAFF. CDR3 nucleotides: TGTGCCAGCAGCCCCGCCAGGGGTAGCCTCACTGAAGCTTTCTTT. The entire variable domain, with the rest obtained from reference TRBV14 and TRBJ1-1, is as follows: EAGVTQFPSHSVIEKGQTVTLRCDPISGHDNLYWYRRVMGKEIKFLLHFVKESKQDESGMPNNRFLAERTGGTYSTLKVQPAELEDSGVYFCASSPARGSLTEAFFGQGTRLTVV.

A word on this clone: The sample contains more than one DNA sequence encoding this CDR3. The V and J genes are TRBV27 and TRBJ2-1; 12 bases fit TRBD2. CDR1 and CDR2 (germline): MNHEY, SMNVEV (reference sequence). The CDR3 is 15 residues long. Trimming cost V 6 bases and J 4 bases; bases outside gene matches: 4. The CDR3, as DNA: TGTGCCAGCAGCCCGGGGACTAGCGGGTACAATGAGCAGTTCTTC. It encodes CASSPGTSGYNEQFF.

V gene TRBV5-4 combines with J gene TRBJ2-7, with 15 positions matching TRBD2. Germline V lookup: CDR1 SGHNT, CDR2 YYREEE (reference sequence). The V gene end was trimmed by 4 bases and the J gene end by 1 base; junction bases not matched to a gene: 3. The length of the CDR3 is 16 residues. Written as DNA, the CDR3 is TGTGCCAGCAGCCAAGGACTAGCGGGAGGGTCCTACGAGCAGTACTTC. It codes for CASSQGLAGGSYEQYF. Based on the CDR3 plus reference TRBV5-4 and TRBJ2-7, the full variable domain is ETGVTQSPTHLIKTRGQQVTLRCSSQSGHNTVSWYQQALGQGPQFIFQYYREEENGRGNFPPRFSGLQFPNYSSELNVNALELDDSALYLCASSQGLAGGSYEQYFGPGTRLTVT.

The chain joins TRBV5-6 to TRBJ1-2; D perhaps matches TRBD1 (5 bases). Trimming took off 3 bases at V and 1 base at J, with 19 bases between the two ends. The CDR3 runs 17 residues. Germline CDR1 is SGHDT and CDR2 is YYEEEE. Here the CDR3 reads CASSSNRDPYLNYGYTF. The CDR3 DNA is TGTGCCAGCAGCTCCAACCGGGACCCATACCTTAACTATGGCTACACCTTC.

The CDR3, as DNA: TGTGCCAGCAGCTTAGATCGACACTCCTACGAGCAGTACTTC. Protein: CASSLDRHSYEQYF. The rearrangement links TRBV11-2 to TRBJ2-7; D gene unclear. The CDR3 sequence is 14 residues long. The V gene's germline CDR1 is SGHAT and CDR2 FQNNGV. V lost 0 bases and J 0 bases, leaving 6 bases between the germline ends. Supplemented by reference TRBV11-2 and TRBJ2-7, the full variable domain reads EAGVAQSPRYKIIEKRQSVAFWCNPISGHATLYWYQQILGQGPKLLIQFQNNGVVDDSQLPKDRFSAERLKGVDSTLKIQPAKLEDSAVYLCASSLDRHSYEQYFGPGTRLTVT.

The V and J genes are TRBV27 and TRBJ1-5; perhaps TRBD1 as D (6 bases). CDR3 length equals 14 residues. CDR1 is MNHEY, CDR2 SMNVEV, per germline (reference sequence). V was clipped by 6 bases and J by 4 bases, with 13 bases between them. The CDR3 sequence is CASRGGLSNQPQHF. CDR3 sequence (DNA): TGTGCCAGCAGAGGGGGTTTAAGTAATCAGCCCCAGCATTTT.

The chain links TRBV27 to TRBJ1-2, with TRBD1 as a possible D gene (6 bases). The CDR3 is made up of 18 amino acids. Germline V lookup: CDR1 MNHEY, CDR2 SMNVEV (reference sequence). V lost 7 bases to trimming and J lost 1 base, with 25 bases between them. CDR3 residues: CASTLPKDRPKSNYGYTF. The CDR3 bases are TGTGCCAGCACCCTCCCTAAGGACAGACCTAAGAGTAACTATGGCTACACCTTC.

The chain carries TRBV7-6 and TRBJ2-7; 10 bases line up with TRBD2. Trimming took 5 bases from V and 2 from J; bases not matched to a gene: 0. There are 13 residues in the CDR3. Looked up from germline, CDR1 is SGHVS and CDR2 is FNYEAQ. DNA for the CDR3: TGTGCCAGCAGCACTAGCGGGGCCTACGAGCAGTACTTC. Translated: CASSTSGAYEQYF. Looking up the rest from reference TRBV7-6 and TRBJ2-7 gives the full variable domain: GAGVSQSPRYKVTKRGQDVALRCDPISGHVSLYWYRQALGQGPEFLTYFNYEAQQDKSGLPNDRFSAERPEGSISTLTIQRTEQRDSAMYRCASSTSGAYEQYFGPGTRLTVT.

The chain links TRBV9 to TRBJ2-3; D is undetermined. Trimming stripped 4 bases from V and 0 bases from J, with 6 bases between. The germline V gene has CDR1 SGDLS and CDR2 YYNGEE. CDR3 size: 13 residues. The CDR3 loop reads CASSQTSTDTQYF. The CDR3 DNA is TGTGCCAGCAGCCAGACGAGCACAGATACGCAGTATTTT.

Notes on this clone: In the same sample, other DNA sequences code for this CDR3. This chain connects TRBV9 to TRBJ2-7, with TRBD2 identical over 7 bases. J was trimmed by 0 bases and V by 0 bases; bases with no gene match: 6. This CDR3 contains 16 residues. Germline CDR1 is SGDLS and CDR2 is YYNGEE. The CDR3 sequence: CASSVEVGGSSYEQYF. The CDR3 DNA reads TGTGCCAGCAGCGTAGAGGTGGGGGGGAGCTCCTACGAGCAGTACTTC.

The chain has TRBV5-1 and TRBJ2-5, with D perhaps given as TRBD1 or TRBD2 (5 bases each). The CDR3 extends over 17 amino acids. Trimming took off 3 bases at V and 5 bases at J, with 23 bases between the two ends. Germline CDR1 reads SGHRS; CDR2 reads YFSETQ. The CDR3 is CASSSTTRALGEETQYF. CDR3 DNA: TGCGCCAGCAGCTCGACCACCAGGGCCCTCGGGGAGGAGACCCAGTACTTC.

The chain combines TRBV6-1 with TRBJ2-5; D uncertain. This CDR3 spans 13 amino acids. V was cut by 9 bases and J by 5 bases, with 16 bases left in between. The germline V gene encodes CDR1 MNHNS and CDR2 SASEGT. CDR3 sequence (DNA): TGTGCCAGATCCGACGGTTTATGGGAGACCCAGTACTTC. Translating it yields CARSDGLWETQYF.

This clone has a single count. CDR3 in amino acids: CASSRIPVLAGVAGELFF. CDR3 bases: TGCGCCAGCAGTCGAATTCCGGTTCTAGCGGGAGTCGCCGGGGAGCTGTTTTTT. The gene calls are TRBV5-1 and TRBJ2-2; 10 positions agree with TRBD2. Unmatched junction bases numbered 16, after V lost 5 bases and J lost 6 bases. The CDR3 covers 18 residues. Germline assignment: CDR1 SGHRS and CDR2 YFSETQ.

The CDR3 sequence: CASSVALGQGEEKLFF. In DNA form, the CDR3 reads TGTGCCAGCAGCGTTGCCCTGGGACAGGGGGAGGAAAAACTGTTTTTT. The chain recombines TRBV9 with TRBJ1-4; 11 bases map to TRBD1. The ends lost 2 bases at V and 8 bases at J; junction bases unmatched: 8. This CDR3 is built from 16 residues. Germline values: CDR1 SGDLS, CDR2 YYNGEE.

The chain employs TRBV2 and TRBJ2-1, with TRBD1 as a possible D gene (7 bases). V gave up 3 bases and J gave up 7 bases, with 16 bases separating them. This CDR3 is built from 15 residues. Germline V gene lookup returns CDR1 SNHLY and CDR2 FYNNEI. The DNA of the CDR3 is TGTGCCAGCAGTGACTGGCGGGACAGAGGGAATGAGCAGTTCTTC. Its protein product is CASSDWRDRGNEQFF. The full variable domain, completed using reference TRBV2 and TRBJ2-1, is EPEVTQTPSHQVTQMGQEVILRCVPISNHLYFYWYRQILGQKVEFLVSFYNNEISEKSEIFDDQFSVERPDGSNFTLKIRSTKLEDSAMYFCASSDWRDRGNEQFFGPGTRLTVL.

This clone showed up just once. This chain connects TRBV11-2 to TRBJ2-2, with D maybe TRBD2 (7 bases). V was clipped by 5 bases and J by 4 bases, with 14 bases between them. The CDR3 is 15 residues long. CDR1 SGHAT and CDR2 FQNNGV come from the germline V gene. CDR3 coding DNA: TGTGCCAGCAGCCGGGGGCTAGCGGCCACCGGGGAGCTGTTTTTT. Its protein product is CASSRGLAATGELFF.

The rearrangement joins TRBV27 to TRBJ1-5, with 8 bases lining up with TRBD1. CDR1 is MNHEY, CDR2 SMNVEV, per germline (reference sequence). CDR3 size: 15 residues. V shed 5 bases and J 1 base; nucleotides not matched to a gene: 4. CDR3 in DNA: TGTGCCAGCAGTCGGGCAGGGGGCAGCAATCAGCCCCAGCATTTT. Its protein product is CASSRAGGSNQPQHF.

The chain carries TRBV7-8 and TRBJ1-1; D gene ambiguous. Trimming removed 7 bases from V and 4 bases from J, with 10 bases in between. Germline loops: CDR1 SGHVS, CDR2 FQNEAQ. This CDR3 comprises 12 residues. The CDR3 DNA reads as TGTGCCAGCAAGAATGAAGCCACTGAAGCTTTCTTT. Encoded protein: CASKNEATEAFF.

This clone appeared once. The J gene is TRBJ2-7, the V gene TRBV4-2, with 7 positions matching TRBD2. V shed 6 bases and J 1 base; nucleotides not matched to a gene: 6. In germline, CDR1 is LGHNA, CDR2 YNFKEQ. The CDR3 has 14 residues. The CDR3 reads CASSTPGGSYEQYF. The CDR3 DNA reads TGTGCCAGCAGTACCCCCGGGGGGTCCTACGAGCAGTACTTC.

This chain uses TRBV7-2 with TRBJ2-7; D is unclear. Trimming left V 3 bases short and J 7 bases short, with 13 bases between. The germline gives CDR1 SGHTA, CDR2 FQGNSA. This CDR3 spans 13 amino acids. Written as DNA, the CDR3 is TGTGCCAGCAGCTTGAGTCGTTTGCTGGAGCAGTACTTC. This codes for CASSLSRLLEQYF.

This rearrangement joins TRBV4-2 to TRBJ2-3, with 13 bases identical to TRBD2. CDR1 is LGHNA and CDR2 is YNFKEQ in the germline V gene. Trimming cost V 3 bases and J 8 bases; bases outside gene matches: 20. The CDR3 runs to 20 residues. The CDR3 region has the DNA TGTGCCAGCAGCCAGGCCCCCGGACTAGCGGGAGTGGGGCTGTTGGGTACGCAGTATTTT. Translation gives CASSQAPGLAGVGLLGTQYF.

This clone occurred once. The rearrangement uses TRBV7-9 and TRBJ2-1; D gene unclear. V lost 5 bases and J lost 10, with 9 bases in between. The CDR3 is 11 residues long. Germline-derived CDR1 and CDR2 are SEHNR and FQNEAQ (reference sequence). DNA of the CDR3: TGTGCCAGCAGCCGCCCGGACGAGCAGTTCTTC. Protein: CASSRPDEQFF.

As for this clone: This sequence is one base from a far larger clone and is likely a read error. The rearrangement joins TRBV6-9 to TRBJ1-1; D gene unclear. In germline, CDR1 is MNHGY, CDR2 SVAAGI. CDR3 length equals 13 residues. The CDR3 reads CASSRTENTEASF. The CDR3 DNA is TGTGCCAGCAGTCGAACAGAGAACACTGAAGCTTCCTTT.

Only one count was recorded for this clone. The chain is built from TRBV5-1 and TRBJ1-6, with 10 bases that match TRBD1. The germline V gene encodes CDR1 SGHRS and CDR2 YFSETQ. CDR3 length: 11 amino acids. This CDR3 is CRDRGNSPLHF. In DNA, the CDR3 is TGCAGGGACAGGGGAAATTCACCCCTCCACTTT.

The chain uses TRBV5-1 and TRBJ2-5; D gene unclear. Trimming took 6 bases from V and 3 from J, leaving 15 bases between them. CDR3 size: 14 residues. Germline assignment: CDR1 SGHRS and CDR2 YFSETQ. The chain's CDR3 is CASNSGTSKETQYF. Here the CDR3 DNA reads TGCGCCAGCAACTCGGGCACAAGTAAAGAGACCCAGTACTTC.